The present T cell receptor beta chain was sequenced within a study of tumor and adjacent non-tumor tissue in lung cancer. Ends included, the CDR3 has 13 residues. Germline V gene data show CDR1 as SQVTM and CDR2 as ANQGSEA. About this clonotype itself: No conserved phenylalanine or tryptophan ends this CDR3, so it is likely a read error. No DNA is shown, since the ends of the CDR3 on it are uncertain; the CDR3 is the one TCRdb lists.

The library came from three nested PCR rounds adapted from ARM-PCR protocols. One entry per CDR3 protein, called by TCRdb with MiXCR from the multiplex PCR reads. The sample records 100,000 or so distinct CDR3 sequences, 80% being singletons. No cell sorting was done before RNA was extracted from the tissue. The normal lung tissue was taken more than 3 cm from the tumor edge. J is TRBJ1-4 and V is TRBV29-1; the DNA was not compared with TRBD1, the D call given in the table. The TCR was taken from a man aged 60 to 69 with small cell lung cancer. Sequencing was carried out using distant non-tumor lung tissue. The CDR3 loop reads CSASGADNEKVLL.